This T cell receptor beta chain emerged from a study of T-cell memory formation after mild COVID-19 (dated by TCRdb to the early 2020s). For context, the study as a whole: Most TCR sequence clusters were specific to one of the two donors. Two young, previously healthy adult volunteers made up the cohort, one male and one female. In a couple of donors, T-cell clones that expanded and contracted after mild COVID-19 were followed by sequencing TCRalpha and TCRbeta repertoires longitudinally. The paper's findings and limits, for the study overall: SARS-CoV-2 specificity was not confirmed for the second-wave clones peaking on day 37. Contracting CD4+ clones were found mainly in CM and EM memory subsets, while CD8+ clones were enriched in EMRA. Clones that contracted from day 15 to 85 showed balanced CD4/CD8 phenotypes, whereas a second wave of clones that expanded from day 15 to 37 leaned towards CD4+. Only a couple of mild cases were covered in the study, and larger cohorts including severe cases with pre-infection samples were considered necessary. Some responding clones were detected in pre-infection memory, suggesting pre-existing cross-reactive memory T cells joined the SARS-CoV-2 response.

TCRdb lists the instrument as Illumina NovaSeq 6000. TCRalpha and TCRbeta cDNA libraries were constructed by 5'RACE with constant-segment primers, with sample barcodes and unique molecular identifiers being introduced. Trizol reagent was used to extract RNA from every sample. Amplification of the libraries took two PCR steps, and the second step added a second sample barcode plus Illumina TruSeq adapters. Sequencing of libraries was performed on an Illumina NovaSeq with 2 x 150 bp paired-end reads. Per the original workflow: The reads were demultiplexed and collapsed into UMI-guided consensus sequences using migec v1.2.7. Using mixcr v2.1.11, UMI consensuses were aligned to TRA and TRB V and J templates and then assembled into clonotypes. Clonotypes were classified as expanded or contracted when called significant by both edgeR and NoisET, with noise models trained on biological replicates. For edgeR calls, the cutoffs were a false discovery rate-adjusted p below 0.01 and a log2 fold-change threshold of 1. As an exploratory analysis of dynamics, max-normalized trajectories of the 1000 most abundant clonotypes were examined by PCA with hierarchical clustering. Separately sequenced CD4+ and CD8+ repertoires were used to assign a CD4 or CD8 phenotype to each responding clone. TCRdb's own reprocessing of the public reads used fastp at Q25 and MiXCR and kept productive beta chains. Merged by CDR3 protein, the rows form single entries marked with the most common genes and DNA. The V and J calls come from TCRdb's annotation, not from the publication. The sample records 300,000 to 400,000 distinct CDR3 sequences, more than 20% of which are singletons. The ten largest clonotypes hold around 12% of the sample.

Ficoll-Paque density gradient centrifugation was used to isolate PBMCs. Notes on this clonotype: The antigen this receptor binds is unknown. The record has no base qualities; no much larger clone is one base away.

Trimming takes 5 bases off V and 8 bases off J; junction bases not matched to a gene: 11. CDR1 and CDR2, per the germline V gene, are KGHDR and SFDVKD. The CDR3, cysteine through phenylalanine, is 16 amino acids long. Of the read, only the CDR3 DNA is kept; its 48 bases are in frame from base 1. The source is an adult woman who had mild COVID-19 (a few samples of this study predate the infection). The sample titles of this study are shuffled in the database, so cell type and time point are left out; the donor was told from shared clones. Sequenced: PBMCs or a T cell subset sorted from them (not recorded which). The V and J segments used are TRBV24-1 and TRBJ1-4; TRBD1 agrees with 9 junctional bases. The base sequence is TGTGCCACCAGTGCCCCGGGACAGGGCACTGGAGAAAAACTGTTTTTT. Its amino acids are CATSAPGQGTGEKLFF.